These T cell receptor beta chains were read from a single sample in a study of T cells in Graves' hyperthyroidism and ophthalmopathy. Via MiXCR, TCRdb re-called the multiplex PCR reads, giving one row per CDR3 protein. The data hold about 700,000 distinct CDR3 sequences, with 12% to 15% observed a single time. The sequenced sample was blood. These receptors were collected from a young woman with Graves' hyperthyroidism. The CDR3 runs from the conserved cysteine through the conserved F or W. Fields, in order: clone size, V gene, J gene, CDR3 protein. Not every row has a clone size; where given, it reads once, few, many or a size class.

clone size: NA
V gene: TRBV20-1
J gene: TRBJ1-5
CDR3 protein: CSAGDGNQPQHF

clone size: many
V gene: TRBV7-9
J gene: TRBJ2-1
CDR3 protein: CASRKTGGGDNEQFF

clone size: many
V gene: TRBV11-2
J gene: TRBJ2-5
CDR3 protein: CASSLRLIGGEGQETQYF

clone size: NA
V gene: TRBV5-6
J gene: TRBJ2-7
CDR3 protein: CASSLDEGLYEQYF

clone size: NA
V gene: TRBV30
J gene: TRBJ1-6
CDR3 protein: CAWSAPGQYNSPLHF

clone size: many
V gene: TRBV6-1
J gene: TRBJ1-5
CDR3 protein: CASTPVGNQPQHF

clone size: many
V gene: TRBV6-2/TRBV6-3
J gene: TRBJ2-3
CDR3 protein: CASSLLADLTDTQYF

clone size: NA
V gene: TRBV27
J gene: TRBJ2-7
CDR3 protein: CASSSLAGETLSEQYF

clone size: many
V gene: TRBV19
J gene: TRBJ2-7
CDR3 protein: CASSPSQVSYEQYF

clone size: NA
V gene: TRBV15
J gene: TRBJ2-1
CDR3 protein: CATSTTSPWGNEQFF

clone size: many
V gene: TRBV12-3/TRBV12-4
J gene: TRBJ1-2
CDR3 protein: CASSATGTGGYGYTF

clone size: many
V gene: TRBV9
J gene: TRBJ2-2
CDR3 protein: CASSVGPGQGNTGELFF

clone size: few
V gene: TRBV24-1
J gene: TRBJ1-5
CDR3 protein: CATSPDIWRTEGQPQHF

clone size: many
V gene: TRBV2
J gene: TRBJ2-7
CDR3 protein: CASSDLRTGNYEQYF

clone size: NA
V gene: TRBV4-1
J gene: TRBJ2-3
CDR3 protein: CASSQSGVSTDTQYF

clone size: NA
V gene: TRBV7-2
J gene: TRBJ2-7
CDR3 protein: CASTHLLYTGGEQYF

clone size: many
V gene: TRBV2
J gene: TRBJ1-1
CDR3 protein: CASSVEGFDTEAFF

clone size: many
V gene: TRBV19
J gene: TRBJ2-7
CDR3 protein: CASRNSGSYEQYF

clone size: few
V gene: TRBV5-5
J gene: TRBJ2-1
CDR3 protein: CASSLVAGSGGPYNEQFF

clone size: NA
V gene: TRBV5-1
J gene: TRBJ2-2
CDR3 protein: CASSLWVGISATGELFF

clone size: many
V gene: TRBV28
J gene: TRBJ1-5
CDR3 protein: CASTRLNQPQHF

clone size: many
V gene: TRBV4-1
J gene: TRBJ2-7
CDR3 protein: CASSQGGSNEQYF

clone size: few
V gene: TRBV6-1
J gene: TRBJ2-1
CDR3 protein: CATQNRGHEQFF

clone size: few
V gene: TRBV9
J gene: TRBJ2-3
CDR3 protein: CASSVGDSVGDTQYF

clone size: many
V gene: TRBV7-9
J gene: TRBJ2-7
CDR3 protein: CASSLWGTGTYEQYF

clone size: many
V gene: TRBV20-1
J gene: TRBJ2-7
CDR3 protein: CSAVRTGTYEQYF

clone size: NA
V gene: TRBV7-2
J gene: TRBJ2-7
CDR3 protein: CASSSGPGSTYEQYF

clone size: few
V gene: TRBV2
J gene: TRBJ2-5
CDR3 protein: CASSQGGDPLLRETQYF

clone size: few
V gene: TRBV20-1
J gene: TRBJ1-4
CDR3 protein: CSAEPPTGTNEKLFF

clone size: NA
V gene: TRBV6-1
J gene: TRBJ2-1
CDR3 protein: CASSQILAGGGGEQFF

clone size: many
V gene: TRBV30
J gene: TRBJ2-5
CDR3 protein: CAWSIWRENRETQYF

clone size: few
V gene: TRBV19
J gene: TRBJ1-1
CDR3 protein: CASSIGGGSAFF

clone size: many
V gene: TRBV20-1
J gene: TRBJ2-1
CDR3 protein: CSAEQGLNDEQFF

clone size: NA
V gene: TRBV30
J gene: TRBJ2-1
CDR3 protein: CAWSVRDRSLYNEQFF

clone size: few
V gene: TRBV2
J gene: TRBJ1-5
CDR3 protein: CASSEGATGAQPQHF

clone size: many
V gene: TRBV4-3
J gene: TRBJ2-7
CDR3 protein: CASSQGLGDEQYF

clone size: NA
V gene: TRBV6-9
J gene: TRBJ2-5
CDR3 protein: CASSSLIGLAGGETQYF

clone size: NA
V gene: TRBV10-3
J gene: TRBJ1-5
CDR3 protein: CAICQPQGVGNQPQHF

clone size: NA
V gene: TRBV7-7
J gene: TRBJ2-3
CDR3 protein: CASSFGTSFQSQYF

clone size: NA
V gene: TRBV6-5
J gene: TRBJ2-5
CDR3 protein: CASSYSGTSMETQYF

clone size: NA
V gene: TRBV19
J gene: TRBJ1-1
CDR3 protein: CASRLGGDTEAFF

clone size: few
V gene: TRBV29-1
J gene: TRBJ2-1
CDR3 protein: CSVEGQGQSSYNEQFF